The next 24 T cell receptor beta chains were all read from a single sample in a study of blood T cell repertoires in COVID-19. Assay: immunoSEQ multiplex PCR; the TCRdb copy retains only in-frame clones and omits some. The table lists approximately 100,000 clones, 70% to 85% of them singletons. Sequences were obtained from peripheral blood. The source of these receptors is a man between 65 and 79 years old with acute or convalescent COVID-19.

V gene TRBV24-1 combines with J gene TRBJ2-2; possibly TRBD2 for D (6 bases). Trimming shortened V by 4 bases and J by 8 bases, and 13 bases separated the two germline ends. This CDR3 contains 14 residues. CDR1 is KGHDR, CDR2 SFDVKD, per germline. The CDR3 loop reads CATSDPGLSGELFF. In DNA form, the CDR3 reads TGTGCCACCAGTGACCCGGGACTCTCGGGGGAGCTGTTTTTT.

The genes are TRBV5-1 and TRBJ2-5, with 10 bases fitting TRBD2. Germline V gene lookup returns CDR1 SGHRS and CDR2 YFSETQ. The CDR3 has 15 residues. V shed 4 bases, J shed 1 base, and the junction held 4 bases outside the gene matches. The CDR3 nucleotides are TGCGCCAGCAGCCGTGGGACTAGCGTCCAAGAGACCCAGTACTTC. Protein: CASSRGTSVQETQYF. The entire variable domain, with the rest obtained from reference TRBV5-1 and TRBJ2-5, is as follows: KAGVTQTPRYLIKTRGQQVTLSCSPISGHRSVSWYQQTPGQGLQFLFEYFSETQRNKGNFPGRFSGRQFSNSRSEMNVSTLELGDSALYLCASSRGTSVQETQYFGPGTRLLVL.

The chain joins TRBV19 to TRBJ2-1; 7 nucleotides match TRBD2. Germline trimming cut 8 bases from V and 6 bases from J; bases unmatched to any gene: 10. The CDR3 contains 14 residues. The germline V gene encodes CDR1 LNHDA and CDR2 SQIVND (reference sequence). CDR3 residues: CASGGGGRFNEQFF. The CDR3 DNA follows: TGTGCCAGTGGTGGGGGGGGTCGCTTCAATGAGCAGTTCTTC.

This clone appeared once. The V call is TRBV7-9, the J call TRBJ1-5; D perhaps matches TRBD1 (6 bases). The CDR3 runs 14 residues. V was clipped by 5 bases and J by 6 bases, with 14 bases between them. CDR1 and CDR2 (germline): SEHNR, FQNEAQ (reference sequence). The CDR3 DNA reads TGTGCCAGCAGCGGAGCGGGGGGCCGTCAGCCCCAGCATTTT. Translation gives CASSGAGGRQPQHF.

A single count supports this clone. The chain carries TRBV2 and TRBJ2-3; possibly TRBD2 for D (6 bases). Trimming stripped 6 bases from V and 1 base from J, with 14 bases between. This CDR3 contains 15 residues. Germline V gene lookup returns CDR1 SNHLY and CDR2 FYNNEI. CDR3 region: CASRGLDLGTDTQYF. Here the CDR3 DNA reads TGTGCCAGCAGGGGACTGGATCTTGGCACAGATACGCAGTATTTT.

V usage is TRBV2 and J usage is TRBJ2-3; 7 nucleotides line up with TRBD1. Germline V gene sequence: CDR1 SNHLY, CDR2 FYNNEI. J gave up 5 bases and V 0 bases, and 8 bases lay outside the gene matches. The CDR3 length is 16 residues. CDR3 sequence: CASSEATGRRRDTQYF. The CDR3 nucleotides are TGTGCCAGCAGTGAAGCGACAGGGCGGAGAAGAGATACGCAGTATTTT.

This rearrangement joins TRBV7-9 to TRBJ1-1; D might be TRBD1 (6 bases). CDR3 size: 15 residues. The germline gives CDR1 SEHNR, CDR2 FQNEAQ (reference sequence). Trimming cost V 0 bases and J 4 bases, with 12 bases left between them. The CDR3 DNA is TGTGCCAGCAGCTTAGCGGTGGGGGCCAGCACTGAAGCTTTCTTT. As protein: CASSLAVGASTEAFF.

This clone has just one count. The chain uses TRBV5-1 and TRBJ2-3; D uncertain. V gave up 1 base and J gave up 2 bases, with 2 bases separating them. The CDR3 runs 12 residues. Germline values: CDR1 SGHRS, CDR2 YFSETQ. The CDR3 nucleotides read TGCGCCAGCAGCTTGCACACAGATACGCAGTATTTT. This sequence encodes CASSLHTDTQYF.

V gene TRBV19 combines with J gene TRBJ2-1; 11 bases line up with TRBD1. The trim removed 6 bases at V and 6 bases at J, leaving 10 bases unmatched. Germline lookup yields CDR1 LNHDA and CDR2 SQIVND (reference sequence). This CDR3 is 16 amino acids long. The CDR3 DNA sequence: TGTGCCAGTAGGAAGATGGACAGGGGGCGTACCAATGAGCAGTTCTTC. This codes for CASRKMDRGRTNEQFF.

The chain is built from TRBV10-3 and TRBJ1-1, with D uncertain. Trimming shortened V by 4 bases and J by 3 bases, and 15 bases separated the two germline ends. CDR3 length: 15 residues. Germline loops: CDR1 ENHRY, CDR2 SYGVKD. CDR3 nucleotide sequence: TGTGCCATCAGTGTGACAACCCCTCCGGACACTGAAGCTTTCTTT. Translated: CAISVTTPPDTEAFF.

The chain is built from TRBV29-1 and TRBJ1-1, with TRBD1 as a possible D gene (5 bases). V lost 7 bases to trimming and J lost 1 base, with 7 bases between them. The CDR3 extends over 11 amino acids. In germline, CDR1 is SQVTM, CDR2 ANQGSEA. This CDR3 is CSAQENTEAFF. The DNA for the CDR3 is TGCAGCGCACAGGAGAACACTGAAGCTTTCTTT.

This sequence joins TRBV18 and TRBJ1-1; 7 bases align to TRBD1. CDR1 and CDR2 (germline): KGHSH, LQKENI. With V trimmed by 5 bases and J by 4 bases, 13 bases remained unmatched. The CDR3 consists of 16 residues. CDR3 DNA: TGTGCCAGCTCATATCGCCGGGACAGTGGCCTCACTGAAGCTTTCTTT. As protein: CASSYRRDSGLTEAFF.

The chain combines TRBV6-5 with TRBJ2-3; D ambiguous. V lost 8 bases and J lost 0, with 9 bases in between. This CDR3 region has 13 residues. Germline V gene data show CDR1 as MNHEY and CDR2 as SVGAGI. CDR3 sequence (DNA): TGTGCCAGCTGGTGGGCTAGCACAGATACGCAGTATTTT. Translated, it gives CASWWASTDTQYF.

Regarding this clone: Distinct nucleotide sequences in the sample also encode this CDR3. This sequence joins TRBV27 and TRBJ1-2, with D perhaps matching TRBD1 (6 bases). The V and J ends lost 5 bases and 2 bases respectively, with 12 bases between them. Germline V gene lookup returns CDR1 MNHEY and CDR2 SMNVEV (reference sequence). This CDR3 is built from 14 residues. This chain's CDR3 is CASSTNRVNYGYTF. Written as DNA, the CDR3 is TGTGCCAGCAGTACTAACAGGGTAAACTATGGCTACACCTTC.

The gene calls are TRBV28 and TRBJ1-4, with D uncertain. This CDR3 is built from 13 residues. Trimming left V 5 bases short and J 0 bases short, with 4 bases between. Per germline, CDR1 MDHEN and CDR2 SYDVKM. The CDR3 bases are TGTGCCAGCAGTCAGACAACTAATGAAAAACTGTTTTTT. It codes for CASSQTTNEKLFF.

The chain uses TRBV27 and TRBJ1-5; D call uncertain. The CDR3 covers 16 residues. The germline V gene has CDR1 MNHEY and CDR2 SMNVEV (reference sequence). Trimming removed 6 bases from V and 6 bases from J, with 21 bases in between. The CDR3 sequence: CASSPSGVISGQPQHF. In DNA, the CDR3 is TGTGCCAGCAGCCCTTCGGGAGTGATCAGCGGTCAGCCCCAGCATTTT.

The chain combines TRBV29-1 with TRBJ1-2; 9 bases fit TRBD1. The CDR3 contains 13 residues. J gave up 7 bases and V 5 bases, and 8 bases lay outside the gene matches. Germline loops: CDR1 SQVTM, CDR2 ANQGSEA. The CDR3: CSVFGTGSSGYTF. The CDR3 DNA reads TGCAGCGTTTTCGGGACAGGGTCAAGTGGCTACACCTTC.

CDR3 sequence (DNA): TGTGCCAGCAGTCTGACCCATTCGCCGGGGAACATTCAGTACTTC. Translating gives CASSLTHSPGNIQYF. The chain joins TRBV28 to TRBJ2-4, with D perhaps matching TRBD2 (5 bases). The CDR3 is 15 residues long. Germline CDR1 is MDHEN and CDR2 is SYDVKM. With 5 bases removed from V and 7 bases from J, the gap between germline ends came to 18 bases.

This chain uses TRBV24-1 with TRBJ2-3, with TRBD2 as a possible D gene (6 bases). Germline CDR1 KGHDR, CDR2 SFDVKD. The CDR3 length is 13 residues. V lost 9 bases and J 2 bases, leaving 11 bases between the germline ends. Written as DNA, the CDR3 is TGTGCCACCCGGGGGTCCGCCACAGATACGCAGTATTTT. Translation gives CATRGSATDTQYF.

The chain couples TRBV9 to TRBJ2-7, with 9 bases that match TRBD1. CDR3 length equals 16 residues. Trimming removed 0 bases from V and 7 bases from J; junction bases left unmatched: 11. From germline, CDR1 is SGDLS and CDR2 YYNGEE. CDR3 region: CASSVAEGTGLWEQYF. The CDR3 DNA follows: TGTGCCAGCAGCGTAGCTGAGGGGACAGGGCTCTGGGAGCAGTACTTC.

The chain employs TRBV2 and TRBJ2-2, with no clear D. Germline CDR1 and CDR2: SNHLY and FYNNEI. V gave up 4 bases and J gave up 1 base, with 4 bases separating them. There are 13 residues in the CDR3. The CDR3 reads CASSGQNTGELFF. The CDR3 DNA reads TGTGCCAGCAGTGGACAGAACACCGGGGAGCTGTTTTTT.

The gene calls are TRBV28 and TRBJ1-4, with D unclear. Per germline, CDR1 MDHEN and CDR2 SYDVKM. The CDR3 is made up of 16 amino acids. Between the trimmed V and J ends, which lost 5 bases and 3 bases, there was a span of 16 bases. The CDR3, as DNA: TGTGCCAGCAGTGACCCGAGGTTAGCGGCTAATGAAAAACTGTTTTTT. Its translation: CASSDPRLAANEKLFF.

V usage is TRBV6-6 and J usage is TRBJ2-7; 7 bases align to TRBD1. V was clipped by 7 bases and J by 0 bases; unmatched bases: 9. CDR3 length: 15 amino acids. Per germline, CDR1 MNHNY and CDR2 SVGAGI (reference sequence). As DNA, the CDR3 is TGTGCCAGCATAGGGACAGACCCAGTCTCCTACGAGCAGTACTTC. It codes for CASIGTDPVSYEQYF.

The chain combines TRBV7-3 with TRBJ2-5; tentatively, D is TRBD1 (5 bases). The CDR3 extends over 14 amino acids. The V and J ends lost 4 bases and 1 base respectively, with 10 bases between them. Germline assignment: CDR1 SGHTA and CDR2 FQGTGA. CDR3 DNA sequence: TGTGCCAGCAGCTCGCAGGGCAGCCAAGAGACCCAGTACTTC. It specifies CASSSQGSQETQYF. The full variable domain, rest sourced from reference TRBV7-3 and TRBJ2-5, is GAGVSQTPSNKVTEKGKYVELRCDPISGHTALYWYRQSLGQGPEFLIYFQGTGAADDSGLPNDRFFAVRPEGSVSTLKIQRTERGDSAVYLCASSSQGSQETQYFGPGTRLLVL.